A single sample is the source of the 25 T cell receptor beta chains below, sequenced in a study of cytomegalovirus exposure and HLA in healthy donors. 13 Jbeta primers and 60 Vbeta primers were used for the PCR. TCRdb's table, derived via immunoSEQ multiplex PCR, lists solely in-frame clones and lacks some. The profile shows 87,000 or so clones, around four fifths of them singletons. The sequencing sample was made of PBMCs. The source of these receptors is a woman between 40 and 50 years old in good health and CMV-seronegative.

The J gene is TRBJ1-1, the V gene TRBV7-9; D remains ambiguous. The germline CDR1 and CDR2 sequences are SEHNR and FQNEAQ (reference sequence). CDR3 length: 16 amino acids. The V gene lost 2 bases and the J gene lost 6 bases, with 19 bases spanning the gap. CDR3 amino acids: CASSLLRVEFLAEAFF. CDR3 coding DNA: TGTGCCAGCAGCTTACTCCGGGTGGAGTTTTTGGCTGAAGCTTTCTTT.

The chain carries TRBV4-1 and TRBJ1-4, with 7 bases lining up with TRBD1. With V trimmed by 5 bases and J by 4 bases, 10 bases remained unmatched. The CDR3 extends over 16 amino acids. CDR1 MGHRA and CDR2 YSYEKL come from the germline V gene. CDR3 DNA: TGCGCCAGCAGCAACCACCCGGGACAGATTAATGAAAAACTGTTTTTT. This translates into CASSNHPGQINEKLFF.

This clone was counted between two and nine times. The J gene is TRBJ1-1, the V gene TRBV15; TRBD1 matches 7 bases. Germline-derived CDR1 and CDR2 are LNHNV and YYDKDF (reference sequence). There are 15 residues in the CDR3. Trimming took 2 bases from V and 1 from J; bases not matched to a gene: 4. CDR3 loop: CATSRRDRRNTEAFF. The CDR3 DNA follows: TGTGCCACCAGCAGACGGGACAGAAGGAACACTGAAGCTTTCTTT.

This clone has a single count. The chain combines TRBV6-5 with TRBJ1-1, with 10 bases aligning to TRBD1. This CDR3 has 15 residues. V lost 5 bases, J lost 9 bases, and 12 bases stayed unmatched. In germline, CDR1 is MNHEY, CDR2 SVGAGI. For the CDR3, the DNA is TGTGCCAGCAGTCAAGACTACGGACAGGGGGAACAAGCTTTCTTT. Translated, it gives CASSQDYGQGEQAFF.

This chain connects TRBV5-1 to TRBJ1-5, with D hard to call. V lost 2 bases to trimming and J lost 7 bases, with 10 bases between them. The length of the CDR3 is 13 residues. Germline CDR1 is SGHRS and CDR2 is YFSETQ. CDR3 amino acids: CASSFIGEQPQHF. CDR3 DNA sequence: TGCGCCAGCAGCTTTATTGGAGAGCAGCCCCAGCATTTT. Looking up the rest from reference TRBV5-1 and TRBJ1-5 gives the full variable domain: KAGVTQTPRYLIKTRGQQVTLSCSPISGHRSVSWYQQTPGQGLQFLFEYFSETQRNKGNFPGRFSGRQFSNSRSEMNVSTLELGDSALYLCASSFIGEQPQHFGDGTRLSIL.

The chain joins TRBV13 to TRBJ2-5, with TRBD1 as a possible D gene (5 bases). The V and J ends lost 5 bases and 7 bases respectively, with 11 bases between them. CDR1 is PRHDT, CDR2 FYEKMQ, per germline (reference sequence). The CDR3 runs to 12 residues. The DNA for the CDR3 is TGTGCCAGCAGCCCTTGGGGCGGGACCCAGTACTTC. This codes for CASSPWGGTQYF.

The chain links TRBV15 to TRBJ2-1; D might be TRBD1 (6 bases). Trimming cost V 6 bases and J 0 bases, with 12 bases left between them. The CDR3 contains 15 residues. Germline CDR1 and CDR2: LNHNV and YYDKDF (reference sequence). The CDR3 nucleotides read TGTGCCACCAGTGGACAGCTCAGCTCCTACAATGAGCAGTTCTTC. The encoded protein is CATSGQLSSYNEQFF.

V usage is TRBV15 and J usage is TRBJ1-1; TRBD1 aligns across 9 bases. Per the germline V gene, CDR1 is LNHNV and CDR2 is YYDKDF (reference sequence). Losses at the gene ends were 0 bases for V and 4 bases for J; bases not matched to a gene: 6. The CDR3 is 16 amino acids. CDR3 amino acids: CATSRDGTGLGTEAFF. The CDR3 DNA follows: TGTGCCACCAGCAGAGATGGGACAGGGTTGGGCACTGAAGCTTTCTTT.

The chain combines TRBV6-6 with TRBJ2-7, with D possibly TRBD1 on 5 matching bases. Germline CDR1 MNHNY, CDR2 SVGAGI (reference sequence). Trimming removed 6 bases from V and 0 bases from J, with 15 bases in between. The CDR3 extends over 15 amino acids. CDR3 bases: TGTGCCAGCAGAGACCGCAGGGTTAGCTCCTACGAGCAGTACTTC. This sequence encodes CASRDRRVSSYEQYF.

The V and J genes are TRBV6-5 and TRBJ2-2, with 8 positions matching TRBD2. Germline lookup yields CDR1 MNHEY and CDR2 SVGAGI. Trimming took 9 bases from V and 7 from J; bases not matched to a gene: 10. The CDR3 has 14 amino acids. The CDR3 region is CASLAGGGGGELFF. CDR3 nucleotides: TGTGCCAGTCTCGCCGGGGGGGGCGGCGGGGAGCTGTTTTTT.

This clone was detected once. The chain combines TRBV4-2 with TRBJ1-1; 7 bases fit TRBD1. V dropped 1 base and J dropped 4; count of bases not matched to a gene: 3. CDR3 size: 14 residues. The V gene's germline CDR1 is LGHNA and CDR2 YNFKEQ. The CDR3 reads CASSQGQGATEAFF. The CDR3, as DNA: TGTGCCAGCAGCCAAGGACAGGGAGCCACTGAAGCTTTCTTT.

There are a few counts of this clone. The chain links TRBV11-2 to TRBJ1-3, with 7 bases aligning to TRBD1. Germline CDR1 reads SGHAT; CDR2 reads FQNNGV. The CDR3 consists of 16 residues. Trimming took 5 bases from V and 8 from J; bases not matched to a gene: 15. The CDR3 nucleotides read TGTGCCAGCAGCCCGTGGACAGGCTATCCAGGGGACACCATATATTTT. Amino acid sequence: CASSPWTGYPGDTIYF.

The chain has TRBV5-4 and TRBJ1-1; D gene unclear. Germline lookup yields CDR1 SGHNT and CDR2 YYREEE (reference sequence). V lost 0 bases, J lost 2 bases, and 8 bases lay in between. This CDR3 region has 14 residues. The DNA for the CDR3 is TGTGCCAGCAGCTTGGAGATACATAACACTGAAGCTTTCTTT. Translating gives CASSLEIHNTEAFF.

A few counts support this clone. This chain connects TRBV9 to TRBJ2-7, with a weak D call TRBD2 (6 bases). V lost 2 bases and J lost 3, with 15 bases in between. Germline V gives CDR1 SGDLS, CDR2 YYNGEE. The CDR3 is made up of 15 amino acids. CDR3 in amino acids: CASSVGGPGDYEQYF. DNA of the CDR3: TGTGCCAGCAGCGTCGGCGGACCGGGGGACTACGAGCAGTACTTC.

This clone occurred a few times. The CDR3 coding sequence is TGTGCCAGCTCTGTATTATCGGGTTACGAGCAGTACTTC. It is translated as CASSVLSGYEQYF. This chain connects TRBV2 to TRBJ2-7; D is unclear. V was clipped by 8 bases and J by 4 bases, with 15 bases between them. Germline CDR1 SNHLY, CDR2 FYNNEI. The CDR3 consists of 13 residues. Supplemented by reference TRBV2 and TRBJ2-7, the full variable domain reads EPEVTQTPSHQVTQMGQEVILRCVPISNHLYFYWYRQILGQKVEFLVSFYNNEISEKSEIFDDQFSVERPDGSNFTLKIRSTKLEDSAMYFCASSVLSGYEQYFGPGTRLTVT.

V is TRBV4-1 and J is TRBJ1-3; TRBD1 agrees at 7 bases. V shed 5 bases, J shed 0 bases, and the junction held 10 bases outside the gene matches. The CDR3 is 17 amino acids. Looked up from germline, CDR1 is MGHRA and CDR2 is YSYEKL. The CDR3, as DNA: TGCGCCAGCAGCTTCATCCAGGGGACAGACTCTGGAAACACCATATATTTT. Translated: CASSFIQGTDSGNTIYF.

This clone was counted between two and nine times. The rearrangement joins TRBV29-1 to TRBJ2-7; 7 nucleotides line up with TRBD1. Looked up from germline, CDR1 is SQVTM and CDR2 is ANQGSEA. This CDR3 is 12 amino acids long. With V trimmed by 4 bases and J by 6 bases, 6 bases remained unmatched. CDR3 nucleotide sequence: TGCAGCGTTGGTAGACAGGGTAGCGAGCAGTACTTC. Amino acid sequence: CSVGRQGSEQYF.

The V and J genes are TRBV12-5 and TRBJ2-5; D is possibly TRBD1 (7 bases). CDR3 size: 14 residues. The germline gives CDR1 LGHNT, CDR2 FRNRAP. CDR3 bases: TGTGCCTCCACTCCAGGGGGGCCGTGGGAGACCCAGTACTTC. This sequence encodes CASTPGGPWETQYF.

The chain couples TRBV5-1 to TRBJ1-2; a possible D gene is TRBD1 (5 bases). The CDR3 length is 15 residues. The V end lost 0 bases, the J end lost 7 bases, and 16 bases lay between the germline ends. The germline gives CDR1 SGHRS, CDR2 YFSETQ. Here the CDR3 DNA reads TGCGCCAGCAGCTTGGAGCAAAAGGCTAGGGGTGGCTACACCTTC. Protein sequence: CASSLEQKARGGYTF. Combining the CDR3 with reference TRBV5-1 and TRBJ1-2 gives the whole variable domain KAGVTQTPRYLIKTRGQQVTLSCSPISGHRSVSWYQQTPGQGLQFLFEYFSETQRNKGNFPGRFSGRQFSNSRSEMNVSTLELGDSALYLCASSLEQKARGGYTFGSGTRLTVV.

V is TRBV11-2 and J is TRBJ2-3, with 7 bases aligning to TRBD1. The CDR3 contains 14 residues. V dropped 5 bases and J dropped 3; count of bases not matched to a gene: 5. Germline V CDR1 and CDR2: SGHAT, FQNNGV. The DNA for the CDR3 is TGTGCCAGCAGCCACCCGGGACAGACAGATACGCAGTATTTT. Amino acids: CASSHPGQTDTQYF.

This chain's CDR3 is CASSQEGTSFETQYF. The CDR3 DNA is TGCGCCAGCAGCCAAGAAGGGACTAGTTTTGAGACCCAGTACTTC. The chain has TRBV4-1 and TRBJ2-5, with 8 bases that match TRBD2. Germline V gene sequence: CDR1 MGHRA, CDR2 YSYEKL. V was pared by 0 bases and J by 5 bases, with 5 bases of the junction left unmatched. The CDR3 loop spans 15 amino acids.

The V gene is TRBV7-2, the J gene TRBJ1-2, with TRBD1 matching over 9 bases. The CDR3 length is 14 residues. CDR1 and CDR2 (germline): SGHTA, FQGNSA. Trimming took 6 bases from V and 8 from J; bases not matched to a gene: 10. As DNA, the CDR3 is TGTGCCAGCAGGCTTACAGGGGGCCGAGAGGGCTACACCTTC. Its protein is CASRLTGGREGYTF.

The chain is built from TRBV12-5 and TRBJ1-5, with 7 bases matching TRBD1. Germline V gene data show CDR1 as LGHNT and CDR2 as FRNRAP. V gave up 4 bases and J gave up 0 bases; unmatched junction bases: 3. The CDR3 is made up of 15 amino acids. CDR3 coding DNA: TGTGCTAGTGGTTCGACAGGGTATAGCAATCAGCCCCAGCATTTT. It yields the protein CASGSTGYSNQPQHF.

This clone has more than one count but fewer than ten. V usage is TRBV12-5 and J usage is TRBJ1-1, with D unresolved. V dropped 1 base and J dropped 2 bases, with 5 bases sitting between them. Germline CDR1 reads LGHNT; CDR2 reads FRNRAP. This CDR3 has 13 residues. The chain's CDR3 is CASGLAGNTEAFF. The CDR3 region has the DNA TGTGCTAGTGGTTTGGCAGGTAACACTGAAGCTTTCTTT.

The chain recombines TRBV7-2 with TRBJ1-6, with TRBD1 as a possible D gene (5 bases). The CDR3 spans 13 residues. Trimming took off 7 bases at V and 8 bases at J, with 12 bases between the two ends. Germline V gene sequence: CDR1 SGHTA, CDR2 FQGNSA. CDR3 DNA: TGTGCCAGCACGACAGCGGGCTATTCACCCCTCCACTTT. This translates into CASTTAGYSPLHF.